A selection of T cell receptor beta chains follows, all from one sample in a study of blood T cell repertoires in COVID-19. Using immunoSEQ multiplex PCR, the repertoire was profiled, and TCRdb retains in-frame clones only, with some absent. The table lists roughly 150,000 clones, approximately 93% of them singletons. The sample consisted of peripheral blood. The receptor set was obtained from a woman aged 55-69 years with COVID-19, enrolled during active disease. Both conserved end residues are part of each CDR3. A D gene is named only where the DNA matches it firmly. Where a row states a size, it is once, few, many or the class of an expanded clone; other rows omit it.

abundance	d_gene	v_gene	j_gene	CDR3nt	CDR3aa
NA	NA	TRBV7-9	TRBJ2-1	TGTGCCAGCAGCCTCCAGGGGGGAGGAGAGCAGTTCTTC	CASSLQGGGEQFF
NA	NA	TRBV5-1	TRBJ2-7	TGCGCCAGCAGCTTGGAGGAGACTGCTGCCTCCTACGAGCAGTACTTC	CASSLEETAASYEQYF
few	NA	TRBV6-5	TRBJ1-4	TGTGCCAGCAGGACCCCAGGGCACGAAAAACTGTTTTTT	CASRTPGHEKLFF
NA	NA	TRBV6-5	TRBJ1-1	TGTGCCAGCAGTATACACAGGGTGAACACTGAAGCTTTCTTT	CASSIHRVNTEAFF
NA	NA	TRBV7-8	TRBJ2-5	TGTGCCAGCAGCTTGACAGTGGGGTCAGAGACCCAGTACTTC	CASSLTVGSETQYF
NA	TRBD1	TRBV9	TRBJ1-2	TGTGCCAGCAGCGTAGGGAAGACAGGGAACTCTCTAACAGGTGGCTACACCTTC	CASSVGKTGNSLTGGYTF
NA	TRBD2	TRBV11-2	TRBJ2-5	TGTGCCAGCAGCCCCGGGGGAGTCGGGGGGGCTGTGGAGACCCAGTACTTC	CASSPGGVGGAVETQYF
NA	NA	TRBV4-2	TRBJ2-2	TGTGCCAGCAGCCAAGATGGCTTCACGAACACCGGGGAGCTGTTTTTT	CASSQDGFTNTGELFF
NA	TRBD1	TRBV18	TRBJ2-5	TGTGCCACCCAATCAGACAGGGTCCAAGAGACCCAGTACTTC	CATQSDRVQETQYF
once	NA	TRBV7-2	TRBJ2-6	TGTGCCAGCAGCCCTTCTGGGGCCAACGTCCTGACTTTC	CASSPSGANVLTF
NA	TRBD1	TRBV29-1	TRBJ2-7	TGCAGCGTTTCGTACGGGACAGATAAGGCCGAGCAGTACTTC	CSVSYGTDKAEQYF
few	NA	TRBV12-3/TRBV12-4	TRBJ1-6	TGTGCCAGCACCATATCGGGTAATTCACCCCTCCACTTT	CASTISGNSPLHF
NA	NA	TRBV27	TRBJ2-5	TGTGCCAGCAGTTTCCAGGGGCAAGAGACCCAGTACTTC	CASSFQGQETQYF
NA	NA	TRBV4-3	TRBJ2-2	TGCGCCAGCAGCCAAGCTTTAGTTGGCACCGGGGAGCTGTTTTTT	CASSQALVGTGELFF
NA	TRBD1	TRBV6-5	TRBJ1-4	TGTGCCAGCAGTAGGGGGACAGGATGGAATGAAAAACTGTTTTTT	CASSRGTGWNEKLFF